The sample holds many counts of the clone carrying this T cell receptor (beta chain). Its antigen is unidentified. This entry belongs to a study of identical twins. A single record per CDR3 protein comes from TCRdb applying MiXCR to the 5' RACE reads. The table includes 550,000 to 800,000 distinct CDR3 sequences, around 7.5% detected once. General study points: With abundant cord blood beta clonotypes, insertions were fewer; memory repertoires showed no such pattern.

These data also featured in a second study, about yellow fever vaccine responses in identical twins.

The specimen was PBMCs. This receptor was obtained from a young woman in good health.

CDR3 protein: CASSPPSGDNEQFF. CDR3 DNA sequence: TGTGCCAGCAGTCCACCGAGCGGGGACAATGAGCAGTTCTTC. The genes are TRBV12-3 or TRBV12-4 and TRBJ2-1, with 7 positions matching TRBD2. CDR3 length: 14 amino acids. V lost 5 bases to trimming and J lost 5 bases; unmatched junction nucleotides: 6.